This is a list of T cell receptor beta chains from one sample in a study of blood T cells in healthy people across ages. TCRdb analysed the 5' RACE reads with MiXCR anew, one entry per CDR3 protein. The profile covers 1.5 million to 2 million distinct CDR3 sequences, with 30% to 40% appearing a single time and over 9% taken by the ten largest. Sequenced input: blood. These receptors were obtained from a woman between 25 and 40 years old in good health. Both conserved end residues are part of each CDR3. D genes are given only for firm matches. Size is omitted from some rows. Given values are once, few, many or a class for expanded clones.

v_gene,j_gene,abundance,d_gene,CDR3nt,CDR3aa
TRBV6-6,TRBJ1-6,.,TRBD1,TGTGCCAGCAGCCCCGGACAGGGACCCTATAATTCACCCCTCCACTTT,CASSPGQGPYNSPLHF
TRBV7-2,TRBJ2-1,few,TRBD2,TGTGCCAGCAGCCACCCGGGACTAGCGGGGTACAATGAGCAGTTCTTC,CASSHPGLAGYNEQFF
TRBV3-1,TRBJ2-5,.,TRBD1,TGTGCCAGCAGCCATGGGACAGGAAAAGAGACCCAGTACTTC,CASSHGTGKETQYF
TRBV5-5,TRBJ2-5,few,TRBD2,TGTGCCAGCAGCTTCCACGGGACTAGCGATCGAGAGACCCAGTACTTC,CASSFHGTSDRETQYF
TRBV12-3/TRBV12-4,TRBJ1-2,.,TRBD1,TGTGCCGTCAGGGGGGGACAGGGGCTCGGAGGCTACACCTTC,CAVRGGQGLGGYTF
TRBV9,TRBJ1-3,.,.,TGTGCCAGCAGCGTAGACCCAGTTGGAAACACCATATATTTT,CASSVDPVGNTIYF
TRBV29-1,TRBJ1-4,.,.,TGCAGCGTTGAAGATCCGGAGGGTGAAAAACTGTTTTTT,CSVEDPEGEKLFF
TRBV28,TRBJ2-3,.,TRBD1,TGTGCCAGCAGACCATCGCAGGGGGTTTGGACAGATACGCAGTATTTT,CASRPSQGVWTDTQYF
TRBV28,TRBJ2-7,.,TRBD2,TGTGCCAGCAGTTTCCCCGGACTAGCGAAGACATACGAGCAGTACTTC,CASSFPGLAKTYEQYF
TRBV20-1,TRBJ2-3,.,TRBD2,TGCAGTGCTAGTGGGCTAGCGGGGGCAGATACGCAGTATTTT,CSASGLAGADTQYF
TRBV12-3/TRBV12-4,TRBJ2-7,.,.,TGTGCCAGCAGTCCCGGCCCCCGAGAATTTCGCGAGCAGTACTTC,CASSPGPREFREQYF
TRBV7-2,TRBJ2-2,once,.,TGTGCCAGCAGCTTAGTGGGACCGAGGATTTCCGCTAACACCGGGGAGCTGTTTTTT,CASSLVGPRISANTGELFF
TRBV4-1,TRBJ2-7,once,TRBD1,TGCGCCAGCAGCCAAGTCTCAACAGGGGGCGCTTACGAGCAGTACTTC,CASSQVSTGGAYEQYF
TRBV10-3,TRBJ2-7,many,.,TGTGCCATCAGTGAGTCGTCCCCCTACGAGCAGTACTTC,CAISESSPYEQYF
TRBV9,TRBJ1-2,few,TRBD1,TGTGCCAGCAGCGTCGACAGGGGCGGTGGCTACACCTTC,CASSVDRGGGYTF
TRBV20-1,TRBJ2-3,.,.,TGCAGTGCTAGAGGCCAATTTAGGATGGGCGGGGGCACAGATACGCAGTATTTT,CSARGQFRMGGGTDTQYF
TRBV20-1,TRBJ2-5,few,TRBD2,TGCAGTGCTCCAGACGCGGGAGGACTAGCGGGAGGTCGGGAGACCCAGTACTTC,CSAPDAGGLAGGRETQYF
TRBV4-1,TRBJ2-1,.,TRBD2,TGCGCCAGCAGCCAAGTAATGGCTAGCGGGAGTTTAGGGCAGTTCTTC,CASSQVMASGSLGQFF
TRBV29-1,TRBJ2-5,many,.,TGCAGCGCTCCCGCCCTAAGGGAAGAGACCCAGTACTTC,CSAPALREETQYF
TRBV20-1,TRBJ2-1,.,TRBD1,TGCAGTGCTAGACTTCCCAGGGGGCCACCCAAGCAGTTCTTC,CSARLPRGPPKQFF
TRBV7-2,TRBJ2-3,.,.,TGTGCCAACAGCCCACAAGTAGGAGCCTTAAGCACAGATACGCAGTATTTT,CANSPQVGALSTDTQYF
TRBV6-6,TRBJ1-1,.,TRBD1,TGTGCCAGCAGCCCAGGGGGCAGTAAGGTGAACACTGAAGCTTTCTTT,CASSPGGSKVNTEAFF
TRBV5-1,TRBJ1-4,.,TRBD1,TGCGCCAGCAGCCAGGGACAGGGAAATAAAAAACTGTTTTTT,CASSQGQGNKKLFF
TRBV27,TRBJ2-5,few,.,TGTGCCAGCAGGGGTGGGCCCGGAAAGACCCAGTACTTC,CASRGGPGKTQYF
TRBV20-1,TRBJ2-7,.,TRBD1,TGCAGTGCCAAAGCCCCGGACAGGGGGCTCCACGAGCAGTACTTC,CSAKAPDRGLHEQYF
TRBV24-1,TRBJ2-3,.,.,TGTGCCACCAGTGATTCCAGGGCGGGTGGGACAGATACGCAGTATTTT,CATSDSRAGGTDTQYF
TRBV5-1,TRBJ2-3,few,.,TGCGCCAGCAGCCCGGGACTCACCTCTGGCACAGATACGCAGTATTTT,CASSPGLTSGTDTQYF
TRBV6-1,TRBJ2-7,.,.,TGTGCCAGCCGAGGGGCAGCGGCTATCGGCCCAACCTACGAGCAGTACTTC,CASRGAAAIGPTYEQYF
TRBV6-1,TRBJ1-2,few,.,TGTGCCAGCAGTGAATTGGACAGCCTTAACTATGGCTACACCTTC,CASSELDSLNYGYTF
TRBV5-1,TRBJ2-5,many,.,TGCGCCAGCAGCTTGGTGGCGGGGCCAGAGACCCAGTACTTC,CASSLVAGPETQYF
TRBV20-1,TRBJ2-1,.,.,TGCAGTGCCCCCAGAGCCCCACCACGCGGGGTTGAGCAGTTCTTC,CSAPRAPPRGVEQFF
TRBV15,TRBJ1-2,.,.,TGTGCCACCAGTCCGGGGGGATCCAGGGAGGGAACTGGCTACACCTTC,CATSPGGSREGTGYTF
TRBV28,TRBJ2-6,.,TRBD2,TGTGCCAGCAGTTTATCTTATTACGGGAGGGGGGCGCAGTCTGGGGCCAACGTCCTGACTTTC,CASSLSYYGRGAQSGANVLTF
TRBV20-1,TRBJ1-5,.,.,TGCAGTGCTAGAATGGGAGGCAATCAGCCCCAGCATTTT,CSARMGGNQPQHF